Below are 12 T cell receptor beta chains sequenced from a single sample in a study of regulatory T cells in long-lasting Graves disease. As to time point: persistent/refractory GD, antithyroid drugs over 5 years with positive TRAb. PBMC-derived RNA was used for the TCR library. The TCR beta library used iRepertoire HTBI primers with Arm-PCR amplification of CDR3. TCRdb reprocessed the multiplex PCR reads via MiXCR and lists one record per CDR3 protein. The sample has roughly 450,000 distinct CDR3 sequences, 23% seen once; the top ten hold approximately 26%. The specimen was peripheral blood mononuclear cells (PBMCs), collected when the disease was refractory, from a patient treated with antithyroid drugs. The receptors derive from a female donor with Graves disease.

The rearrangement joins TRBV5-1 to TRBJ1-5; 7 nucleotides align to TRBD1. The CDR3 extends over 14 amino acids. The germline V gene encodes CDR1 SGHRS and CDR2 YFSETQ. V trimming: 4 bases; J trimming: 6 bases; junction bases outside the gene matches: 7. The CDR3 coding sequence is TGCGCCAGCAGCCATAGGGAGGGGGCTCAGCCCCAGCATTTT. Amino acids: CASSHREGAQPQHF.

This clonotype was recorded a few times. The chain links TRBV7-2 to TRBJ1-5; D is perhaps TRBD1 (5 bases). CDR3 length: 16 amino acids. The germline V gene encodes CDR1 SGHTA and CDR2 FQGNSA. The germline V and J ends were trimmed by 7 bases and 4 bases, with 20 bases remaining between them. CDR3 protein: CASTPQTGGGNQPQHF. CDR3 nucleotide sequence: TGTGCCAGCACCCCCCAAACGGGTGGGGGGAATCAGCCCCAGCATTTT.

This clonotype was counted many times. This rearrangement joins TRBV5-6 to TRBJ1-1, with unresolved D. The CDR3 covers 12 residues. Trimming removed 0 bases at V and 5 bases at J, with 5 bases between. Germline V CDR1 and CDR2: SGHDT, YYEEEE. The CDR3 DNA follows: TGTGCCAGCAGCTTGGTTGAGACTGAAGCTTTCTTT. It codes for CASSLVETEAFF.

At least ten counts were recorded for this clonotype. This chain connects TRBV29-1 to TRBJ2-5; possibly TRBD2 for D (6 bases). Germline V lookup: CDR1 SQVTM, CDR2 ANQGSEA. Trimming stripped 6 bases from V and 1 base from J, with 24 bases between. The CDR3 loop spans 17 amino acids. CDR3 nucleotides: TGCAGCGTCCCGGGGACCAATTCAGGGAGGTCCCAAGAGACCCAGTACTTC. Protein product: CSVPGTNSGRSQETQYF.

The table lists this clonotype with many counts. The chain employs TRBV19 and TRBJ1-2, with D perhaps TRBD1 (5 bases). The CDR3 consists of 14 residues. The germline V gene encodes CDR1 LNHDA and CDR2 SQIVND (reference sequence). V lost 5 bases and J 6 bases, leaving 16 bases between the germline ends. The CDR3 is CASSPRVQADGYTF. CDR3 sequence (DNA): TGTGCCAGTAGTCCAAGGGTACAGGCGGATGGCTACACCTTC.

The table lists this clonotype with a few counts. The chain recombines TRBV14 with TRBJ2-7; D perhaps matches TRBD1 (6 bases). V shed 4 bases and J shed 5 bases, with 18 bases lying between them. The CDR3 has 15 residues. Germline V gene lookup returns CDR1 SGHDN and CDR2 FVKESK. CDR3 DNA: TGTGCCAGCAGCCGACCGGGACAAATTCTAGACGAGCAGTACTTC. It translates to CASSRPGQILDEQYF.

There are a few counts of this clonotype. J is TRBJ2-4 and V is TRBV30, with 10 bases identical to TRBD2. CDR3 size: 14 residues. CDR1 and CDR2 (germline): GTSNPN, SVGIG (reference sequence). V trimming: 4 bases; J trimming: 9 bases; junction bases outside the gene matches: 9. DNA of the CDR3: TGTGCCTGGACCCTGAGCGGGGGGGGGGCCATTCAGTACTTC. This translates into CAWTLSGGGAIQYF.

This clonotype was recorded many times. The J gene is TRBJ2-2, the V gene TRBV20-1, with TRBD2 matching 8 bases. The V gene end was trimmed by 3 bases and the J gene end by 5 bases; junction bases not matched to a gene: 8. The CDR3 is made up of 15 amino acids. Germline V gene data show CDR1 as DFQATT and CDR2 as SNEGSKA (reference sequence). The CDR3 coding sequence is TGCAGTGCTAGGGGGACTAGAGCCTTTACCGGGGAGCTGTTTTTT. This encodes CSARGTRAFTGELFF.

This clonotype was counted ten times or more. The rearrangement uses TRBV12-3 or TRBV12-4 and TRBJ2-5; 8 nucleotides align to TRBD1. V lost 5 bases, J lost 0 bases, and 5 bases stayed unmatched. The CDR3 sequence is 15 residues long. The DNA of the CDR3 is TGTGCCAGCAGTGAGGACAGGGACTACCAAGAGACCCAGTACTTC. Translating it yields CASSEDRDYQETQYF.

This clonotype was detected a few times. The chain carries TRBV12-3 or TRBV12-4 and TRBJ1-2; 11 bases line up with TRBD1. V dropped 6 bases and J dropped 4; count of bases not matched to a gene: 4. The CDR3 loop spans 14 amino acids. In nucleotides, the CDR3 is TGTGCCAGCAGGGGGGACAGGGGGACCTATGGCTACACCTTC. Its protein is CASRGDRGTYGYTF.

Ten or more counts support this clonotype. The chain couples TRBV2 to TRBJ2-2; D may correspond to TRBD1 or TRBD2 (6 bases each). This CDR3 has 15 residues. Germline V gene data show CDR1 as SNHLY and CDR2 as FYNNEI. V was trimmed by 3 bases and J by 7 bases, leaving 15 bases between them. CDR3: CASSDSDGGHGELFF. In DNA form, the CDR3 reads TGTGCCAGCAGTGATTCGGACGGGGGCCACGGGGAGCTGTTTTTT.

This clonotype was counted a few times. The chain combines TRBV20-1 with TRBJ2-5; weak D call: TRBD2 (6 bases). This CDR3 spans 13 amino acids. V lost 5 bases and J 4 bases, leaving 14 bases between the germline ends. CDR1 DFQATT and CDR2 SNEGSKA come from the germline V gene (reference sequence). The CDR3 nucleotides are TGCAGTGCTGGCCCCGCCGGGGGAGAGACCCAGTACTTC. This gives the protein CSAGPAGGETQYF.